This paragraph reports one T cell receptor beta chain. Its cognate antigen is unknown. Healthy donors had no documented immune events, such as infections, while sampled. Profiling relied on immunoSEQ multiplex PCR, and the TCRdb table lists in-frame clones only, not all of them. This table holds approximately 140,000 clones, approximately 86% found once. The data were obtained in a study of identifying expanded T cells in peripheral blood. Study-level findings and limits: Over two and four weeks, about 15 and 19 clones changed, versus roughly 1.1 between replicates. Across healthy donors, higher total template counts meant significantly greater two-week count variance.

The CDR3 covers 16 residues. Per the germline V gene, CDR1 is SGHTA and CDR2 is FQGNSA. Trimming removed 4 bases from V and 0 bases from J, with 13 bases in between. The chain recombines TRBV7-2 with TRBJ2-1, with a weak D call TRBD1 (5 bases). The sample comprised blood. The sequence was collected from a person aged 18-70 years in good health. The CDR3 here is CASSSEVGDSYNEQFF. CDR3 in DNA: TGTGCCAGCAGCTCCGAGGTAGGGGACTCCTACAATGAGCAGTTCTTC.